The present T cell receptor beta chain was sequenced within a study of cytomegalovirus exposure and HLA in healthy donors. Study-level background: The 120 validation repertoires used the same platform as the approximately 620 first-cohort repertoires (as reported by a later analysis).

Method: immunoSEQ multiplex PCR; TCRdb's copy keeps in-frame clones and lacks some. The sample includes 200,000 or so clones, 84% of them seen just once. About this clone itself: Its antigen is currently unknown.

Study results and limitations: In vitro data verified a few CMV-associated chains as specific for CMV antigens. Most TCR sequences proved rare, with some public TCRs found in many donors.

This CDR3 comprises 17 residues. Germline CDR1 reads SGHTA; CDR2 reads FQGNSA. Trimming took 3 bases from V and 0 from J; bases not matched to a gene: 6. Sample: PBMCs. This clonotype was obtained from a woman aged 30 to 39 in good health and CMV-seropositive. The chain carries TRBV7-2 and TRBJ1-2, with TRBD1 matching over 11 bases. The CDR3, as DNA: TGTGCCAGCAGCTTCGGACAGGGGGCCGATGCTAACTATGGCTACACCTTC. Protein: CASSFGQGADANYGYTF.